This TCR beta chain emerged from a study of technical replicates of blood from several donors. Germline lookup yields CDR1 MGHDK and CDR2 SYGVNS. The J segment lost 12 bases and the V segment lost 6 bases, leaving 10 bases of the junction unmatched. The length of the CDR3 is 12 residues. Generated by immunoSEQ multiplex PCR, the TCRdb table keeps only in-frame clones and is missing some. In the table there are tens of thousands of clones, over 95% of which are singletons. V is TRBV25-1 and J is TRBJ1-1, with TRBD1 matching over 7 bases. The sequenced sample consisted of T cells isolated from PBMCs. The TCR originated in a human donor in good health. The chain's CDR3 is CASRDRDSRPFF. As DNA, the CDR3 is TGTGCCAGCAGAGACAGGGACAGTCGGCCTTTCTTT. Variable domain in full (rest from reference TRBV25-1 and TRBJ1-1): EADIYQTPRYLVIGTGKKITLECSQTMGHDKMYWYQQDPGMELHLIHYSYGVNSTEKGDLSSESTVSRIRTEHFPLTLESARPSHTSQYLCASRDRDSRPFFGQGTRLTVV.